This T cell receptor (beta chain) comes out of a study of PD-1 blockade in classical Hodgkin lymphoma. Study-wide points: Lower baseline TCR diversity marked trial partial responders and progressors.

Measured with immunoSEQ multiplex PCR; TCRdb has only the in-frame clones, and not every one. The sample contains about 26,000 clones, around 80% of which appear only once. Every single patient, without exception, relapsed after autologous stem cell transplantation, and brentuximab vedotin exposure varied. The germline CDR1 and CDR2 sequences are SGHRS and YFSETQ. V lost 3 bases and J lost 3, with 7 bases in between. This CDR3 is 12 amino acids long. Comment on this clone: The antigen is undetermined.

Sequences were derived from peripheral blood mononuclear cells (PBMCs), sampled before the second cycle of nivolumab. The chain links TRBV5-1 to TRBJ2-7; unclear D gene. The TCR comes from a human donor with classical Hodgkin lymphoma. DNA for the CDR3: TGCGCCAGCAGCTCAAACCTCTACGAGCAGTACTTC. Protein: CASSSNLYEQYF.